This T cell receptor (beta chain) originates from a study of cytomegalovirus exposure and HLA in healthy donors. Study findings and constraints: 150 or so TCR beta chains were listed as cytomegalovirus-associated. Earlier findings revealed that most TCR beta V segments proved productive either about 87% or about 30% of the time. Another analysis was done later, and it associated 17,000 or so TCR beta sequences with HLA alleles at 0.05 false discovery rate.

CDR1 SQVTM and CDR2 ANQGSEA come from the germline V gene. The CDR3 extends over 15 amino acids. With 0 bases removed from V and 1 base from J, the gap between germline ends came to 12 bases. Use of 60 Vbeta and 13 Jbeta primers characterized the PCR. The protocol was immunoSEQ multiplex PCR, while the TCRdb copy is restricted to in-frame clones and leaves out a portion. The profile shows fewer than 130,000 clones, about 83% of them singletons. To note about this clone: Its antigen is not known.

The V gene is TRBV29-1, the J gene TRBJ1-1, with D tentatively TRBD1 (6 bases). The clonotype originates from a female donor in good health and CMV-seropositive. Sequenced sample: PBMCs. As DNA, the CDR3 is TGCAGCGTTGAAGATGGCAGACAGGCGAACACTGAAGCTTTCTTT. It translates to CSVEDGRQANTEAFF. Supplemented by reference TRBV29-1 and TRBJ1-1, the full variable domain reads SAVISQKPSRDICQRGTSLTIQCQVDSQVTMMFWYRQQPGQSLTLIATANQGSEATYESGFVIDKFPISRPNLTFSTLTVSNMSPEDSSIYLCSVEDGRQANTEAFFGQGTRLTVV.